This TCR beta chain was observed in a study of T cell repertoires in cytomegalovirus infection. Germline V gives CDR1 MNHEY, CDR2 SMNVEV (reference sequence). The CDR3 totals 17 residues. V was clipped by 2 bases and J by 1 base, with 17 bases between them. TCRdb re-analysed the reads in MiXCR, keeping a single row per CDR3 protein. This sample has hundreds of thousands of distinct CDR3 sequences, with around a third found just once. On this clonotype: What it binds is not known.

V gene TRBV27 combines with J gene TRBJ2-5; the D gene is possibly TRBD2 (5 bases). This sample comprised cultured CD8+ T cells from PBMCs, obtained from culture after CMV antigen stimulation. The clonotype comes from a human donor in good health (CMV status not recorded). Some clones in this sample may be carry-over from other donors' samples. The CDR3 nucleotides read TGTGCCAGCAGTTTAAGGCTCGGGGAAGCGGTCCAAGAGACCCAGTACTTC. This encodes CASSLRLGEAVQETQYF.